These T cell receptor beta chains were read from a single sample in a study of blood T cell repertoires in COVID-19. This table comes from immunoSEQ multiplex PCR, and its TCRdb copy is limited to in-frame clones, with some not included. The data contain roughly 250,000 clones, nearly 85% of them seen just once; the ten biggest clones take up around 6%. Sequences were obtained from peripheral blood. The source is a human donor in a cohort sampled during active COVID-19. CDR3s include the opening cysteine and the closing phenylalanine or tryptophan.

CDR3,V
CASSIPHTENYGYTF,TRBV19
CASRHRDLRNEQYF,TRBV6-5
CASSPRDRVGETQYF,TRBV18
CASSTGGVSLAKNIQYF,TRBV19
CASSTGTGNQPQHF,TRBV5-5
CASSERPGLNYGYTF,TRBV6-1
CASSVSWTDLYEQYF,TRBV9
CASSPFRVGEKLFF,TRBV6-5
CASSVDGTTGNTIYF,TRBV9
CASSSSTGANVLTF,TRBV9
CASSPAGQGGNEKLFF,TRBV18
CASSLTGGWNTEAFF,TRBV28
CASSLTSGGAQETQYF,TRBV5-1
CSAGEGVKNTEAFF,TRBV29-1
CASWDRAYRYTF,TRBV27
CASSFDSLNTEAFF,TRBV7-3
CASSFAGGYAGELFF,TRBV7-3
CASSFGGANAEAFF,TRBV5-1
CASKRQGARNTEAFF,TRBV5-1
CASSFSPGDEQYF,TRBV4-2
CASSPPSVRDTQYF,TRBV7-9
CASSMGQAAYEQYF,TRBV3-1/TRBV3-2
CASSTDRNYEQYF,TRBV9
CATSSMTSGRAYEQYF,TRBV24-1
CASSYSTGYNSPLHF,TRBV6-6
CASSTPSASYNEQFF,TRBV28
CASSLGRGRTVNSYNEQFF,TRBV7-9
CASSLQGTSTDTQYF,TRBV5-1
CASSPQATDRDGYTF,TRBV18
CASTKGGQGPKTQYF,TRBV28
CATSNRDRGGAEAFF,TRBV15
CASSLRGGNTDTQYF,TRBV7-2
CARSLSGGATDTQYF,TRBV5-3
CASSHTGRDREHNEQFF,TRBV18
CASRDSWGNTEAFF,TRBV7-6
CASSPRDSRNTEAFF,TRBV18
CASTVTTGVNEQFF,TRBV6-5
CASSDGTGGDEKLFF,TRBV19
CASRAGTGYNEQFF,TRBV27
CASSLAGQGLRF,TRBV27
CASTPRTGWGTDTQYF,TRBV28
CASSRKLAGDTGELFF,TRBV5-4
CASSPQGMNTEAFF,TRBV3-1/TRBV3-2
CASSMGAYGYTF,TRBV10-1
CATSGTDYSNEQFF,TRBV24-1
CASSQTTGGNIQYF,TRBV3-1/TRBV3-2
CASKAGGPPDTQYF,TRBV5-1
CASSFGASGRADEQFF,TRBV7-2
CASSDPGRPPLSGGNTIYF,TRBV19